These 21 T cell receptor beta chains were sequenced from one sample in a study of response to subunit inactivated influenza vaccine. TCRdb ran MiXCR on the RT-PCR reads and lists one entry per CDR3 protein. The sample consists of under 850,000 distinct CDR3 sequences, 18% of them appearing once. Sequenced here: PBMCs from blood, sampled 4 to 6 days after vaccination. The receptors stem from a man aged 50-59 years who received an inactivated influenza vaccine.

This clonotype was counted many times. The rearrangement links TRBV29-1 to TRBJ2-5, with D perhaps matching TRBD1 or TRBD2 (5 bases each). V was pared by 3 bases and J by 5 bases, with 10 bases between. CDR1 and CDR2 from the germline V gene are SQVTM and ANQGSEA. CDR3 length: 12 residues. CDR3 bases: TGCAGCGTTGAGAAAGGGGAGGAGACCCAGTACTTC. Protein sequence: CSVEKGEETQYF.

This clonotype was seen more than once but under ten times. The chain has TRBV29-1 and TRBJ2-5; possibly TRBD1 or TRBD2 for D (5 bases each). V lost 3 bases and J lost 4, with 9 bases in between. Germline assignment: CDR1 SQVTM and CDR2 ANQGSEA. The CDR3 is 12 residues long. The CDR3 loop is CSVERGSETQYF. CDR3 coding DNA: TGCAGCGTTGAGAGGGGCTCAGAGACCCAGTACTTC.

The chain carries TRBV29-1 and TRBJ2-4; either TRBD1 or TRBD2 may fit D (5 bases each). Germline CDR1 SQVTM, CDR2 ANQGSEA. V was clipped by 7 bases and J by 5 bases, with 15 bases between them. CDR3 size: 13 residues. Here the CDR3 DNA reads TGCAGCGCCCGGGGCGGGTACGAAAACATTCAGTACTTC. The encoded protein is CSARGGYENIQYF.

The chain couples TRBV27 to TRBJ2-1, with 9 nucleotides matching TRBD1. This CDR3 is built from 15 residues. CDR1 is MNHEY, CDR2 SMNVEV, per germline (reference sequence). The J segment lost 9 bases and the V segment lost 5 bases, leaving 11 bases of the junction unmatched. The CDR3 region has the DNA TGTGCCAGCAGTCCCGGGACAGGGAGAGTTAGTGAGCAGTTCTTC. Amino acid sequence: CASSPGTGRVSEQFF.

This rearrangement joins TRBV7-2 to TRBJ2-1; a possible D gene is TRBD1 (6 bases). V shed 5 bases and J shed 1 base, with 12 bases lying between them. Germline-derived CDR1 and CDR2 are SGHTA and FQGNSA. CDR3 length: 15 residues. CDR3: CASSPLGASYNEQFF. The CDR3 nucleotides read TGTGCCAGCAGCCCGCTGGGGGCATCCTACAATGAGCAGTTCTTC.

This clonotype has only a few counts. The chain has TRBV7-8 and TRBJ2-4, with TRBD2 matching 13 bases. V was pared by 5 bases and J by 8 bases, with 12 bases of the junction left unmatched. The germline gives CDR1 SGHVS, CDR2 FQNEAQ. The CDR3 has 17 amino acids. The CDR3, as DNA: TGTGCCAGCAGCAGGGGACTAGCGGGGACTATGGGAGACATTCAGTACTTC. Translating gives CASSRGLAGTMGDIQYF. Using reference TRBV7-8 and TRBJ2-4 for the parts outside the CDR3, the full variable domain is GAGVSQSPRYKVAKRGQDVALRCDPISGHVSLFWYQQALGQGPEFLTYFQNEAQLDKSGLPSDRFFAERPEGSVSTLKIQRTQQEDSAVYLCASSRGLAGTMGDIQYFGAGTRLSVL.

The V gene is TRBV6-2 or TRBV6-3, the J gene TRBJ2-3; D unresolved. CDR3 length: 12 amino acids. Trimming removed 2 bases from V and 5 bases from J, with 5 bases in between. Per the germline V gene, CDR1 is MNHEY and CDR2 is SVGEGT. The CDR3 DNA reads as TGTGCCAGCAGTTACAAGGGAGATACGCAGTATTTT. Translating gives CASSYKGDTQYF.

The chain has TRBV6-5 and TRBJ2-7, with D tentatively TRBD1 (6 bases). This CDR3 is built from 16 residues. V shed 0 bases and J shed 2 bases, with 14 bases lying between them. Germline V lookup: CDR1 MNHEY, CDR2 SVGAGI. In nucleotides, the CDR3 is TGTGCCAGCAGTTACTCTACAGGGCGAACCCCCTACGAGCAGTACTTC. Its protein product is CASSYSTGRTPYEQYF.

This clonotype was recorded only once. The chain is built from TRBV19 and TRBJ1-2; no definite D call. Germline CDR1 LNHDA, CDR2 SQIVND (reference sequence). V was trimmed by 5 bases and J by 7 bases, leaving 11 bases between them. CDR3 length: 12 amino acids. CDR3: CASSLTAGGYTF. The DNA of the CDR3 is TGTGCCAGTAGTCTTACCGCGGGTGGCTACACCTTC. The full variable domain, in which reference TRBV19 and TRBJ1-2 provide the parts outside the CDR3, is DGGITQSPKYLFRKEGQNVTLSCEQNLNHDAMYWYRQDPGQGLRLIYYSQIVNDFQKGDIAEGYSVSREKKESFPLTVTSAQKNPTAFYLCASSLTAGGYTFGSGTRLTVV.

This chain connects TRBV4-2 to TRBJ2-7; D is undetermined. Trimming took off 0 bases at V and 2 bases at J, with 14 bases between the two ends. CDR1 and CDR2 (germline): LGHNA, YNFKEQ. The CDR3 has 16 residues. The CDR3 loop reads CASSQEAAALPYEQYF. DNA for the CDR3: TGTGCCAGCAGCCAAGAGGCCGCAGCCCTTCCCTACGAGCAGTACTTC.

The chain has TRBV11-2 and TRBJ1-1; D is possibly TRBD1 (5 bases). The CDR3 extends over 13 amino acids. The V gene's germline CDR1 is SGHAT and CDR2 FQNNGV. V was shortened by 4 bases and J by 3 bases, with 9 bases between the two germline ends. CDR3 protein: CASSSQGYTEAFF. For the CDR3, the DNA is TGTGCCAGCAGCTCCCAGGGATACACTGAAGCTTTCTTT.

The chain employs TRBV6-5 and TRBJ1-4; possibly TRBD1 for D (6 bases). Germline V lookup: CDR1 MNHEY, CDR2 SVGAGI. V lost 2 bases and J 4 bases, leaving 14 bases between the germline ends. This CDR3 spans 16 amino acids. CDR3 sequence reads: CASSYQQGMGNEKLFF. Written as DNA, the CDR3 is TGTGCCAGCAGTTACCAACAGGGAATGGGTAATGAAAAACTGTTTTTT.

The sample holds many counts of this clonotype. The gene calls are TRBV29-1 and TRBJ1-1; 9 nucleotides line up with TRBD1. CDR3 length: 12 residues. Germline trimming cut 6 bases from V and 3 bases from J; bases unmatched to any gene: 2. CDR1 SQVTM and CDR2 ANQGSEA come from the germline V gene. CDR3 DNA sequence: TGCAGCGTCGGACAGGGGTACACTGAAGCTTTCTTT. The encoded protein is CSVGQGYTEAFF.

In this sample, this clonotype turned up a few times. The rearrangement joins TRBV7-2 to TRBJ2-7, with TRBD2 identical over 8 bases. This CDR3 is built from 15 residues. Trimming cost V 3 bases and J 4 bases; bases outside gene matches: 8. Germline V gene lookup returns CDR1 SGHTA and CDR2 FQGNSA. The CDR3 loop reads CASSFAASGSYEQYF. CDR3 DNA sequence: TGTGCCAGCAGCTTCGCCGCCAGCGGGAGTTACGAGCAGTACTTC.

This clonotype was counted ten times or more. This rearrangement joins TRBV10-3 to TRBJ2-3; 8 bases align to TRBD2. V trimming: 7 bases; J trimming: 6 bases; junction bases outside the gene matches: 15. The CDR3 sequence is 16 residues long. CDR1 is ENHRY, CDR2 SYGVKD, per germline. DNA for the CDR3: TGTGCCATCAATCAAGCGGGGGCCATCCTCGCCGATACGCAGTATTTT. Residues: CAINQAGAILADTQYF.

The CDR3 bases are TGTGCCAGCAGCAAAAGACTAGCCAAGGCAGATACGCAGTATTTT. It is translated as CASSKRLAKADTQYF. This chain links TRBV9 with TRBJ2-3; TRBD2 matches at 7 bases. Germline CDR1 and CDR2: SGDLS and YYNGEE. V lost 4 bases to trimming and J lost 4 bases; unmatched junction nucleotides: 9. The CDR3 totals 15 residues.

There are a few counts of this clonotype. The V call is TRBV7-2, the J call TRBJ1-6; D unclear. Germline V CDR1 and CDR2: SGHTA, FQGNSA. The CDR3 spans 14 residues. With 5 bases removed from V and 10 bases from J, the gap between germline ends came to 15 bases. The CDR3 region is CASSPLGQDSPLHF. The DNA for the CDR3 is TGTGCCAGCAGCCCACTGGGTCAAGACTCACCCCTCCACTTT.

The sample holds many counts of this clonotype. The J gene is TRBJ2-3, the V gene TRBV29-1; the D is unclear. CDR1 is SQVTM, CDR2 ANQGSEA, per germline. The V gene lost 7 bases and the J gene lost 2 bases, with 10 bases spanning the gap. CDR3 length: 12 amino acids. The CDR3 loop is CSARINTDTQYF. CDR3 DNA: TGCAGCGCGAGGATCAACACAGATACGCAGTATTTT.

V gene TRBV24-1 combines with J gene TRBJ1-2, with TRBD1 identical over 8 bases. Losses at the gene ends were 10 bases for V and 3 bases for J; bases not matched to a gene: 6. The CDR3 is made up of 13 amino acids. The V gene's germline CDR1 is KGHDR and CDR2 SFDVKD. CDR3 loop: CATMDREDYGYTF. The CDR3 bases are TGTGCCACTATGGACAGGGAGGACTATGGCTACACCTTC.

The table lists this clonotype with a few counts. This sequence joins TRBV9 and TRBJ2-3; 7 bases fit TRBD2. CDR3 length equals 17 residues. Looked up from germline, CDR1 is SGDLS and CDR2 is YYNGEE. V shed 0 bases and J 2 bases; nucleotides not matched to a gene: 9. The CDR3 is CASSVEGASGDTDTQYF. CDR3 sequence (DNA): TGTGCCAGCAGCGTAGAAGGAGCTAGCGGAGACACAGATACGCAGTATTTT.

This clonotype was counted between two and nine times. The chain combines TRBV9 with TRBJ2-2; maybe TRBD2 (6 bases). Trimming shortened V by 0 bases and J by 1 base, and 10 bases separated the two germline ends. Germline-derived CDR1 and CDR2 are SGDLS and YYNGEE. The CDR3 sequence is 16 residues long. The CDR3 region has the DNA TGTGCCAGCAGCGTAGTAGGCGGGAAGAACACCGGGGAGCTGTTTTTT. Translated, it gives CASSVVGGKNTGELFF.